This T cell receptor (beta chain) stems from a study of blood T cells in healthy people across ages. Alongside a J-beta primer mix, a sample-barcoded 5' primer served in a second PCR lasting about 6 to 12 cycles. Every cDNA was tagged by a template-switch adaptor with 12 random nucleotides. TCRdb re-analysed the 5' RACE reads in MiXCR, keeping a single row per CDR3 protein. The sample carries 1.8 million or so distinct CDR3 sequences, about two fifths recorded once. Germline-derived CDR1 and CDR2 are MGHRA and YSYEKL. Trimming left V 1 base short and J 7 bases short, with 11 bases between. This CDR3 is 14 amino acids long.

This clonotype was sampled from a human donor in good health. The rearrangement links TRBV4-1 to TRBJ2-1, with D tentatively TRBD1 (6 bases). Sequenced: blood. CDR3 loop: CASSQAGVVNEQFF. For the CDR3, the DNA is TGCGCCAGCAGCCAAGCAGGGGTGGTAAATGAGCAGTTCTTC.